These 13 T cell receptor beta chains originate from one sample sequenced in a study of sequential checkpoint blockade in melanoma (dated by TCRdb to about 2019). The method behind the library was the immunoSEQ multiplex PCR assay. In its TCRdb copy, this immuneACCESS table keeps in-frame sequences only and misses some clones. Where compared with another copy, unresolved V genes explain less than half of these, and the others have no known cause. The sample has some 6,600 clones on record, about 28% of them singletons. The top ten clones comprise roughly 21% of the sample. The treatment or condition label corresponds to: randomized to nivolumab then ipilimumab (arm A) or the reverse (arm B). This specimen consisted of tumor tissue (inferred from file names), obtained from a patient given nivolumab and ipilimumab in sequence. The origin of the receptors is a human donor with melanoma.

J is TRBJ1-5 and V is TRBV10-2; TRBD1 might be the D (5 bases). Germline V gives CDR1 WSHSY, CDR2 SAAADI. V was cut by 0 bases and J by 7 bases, with 10 bases left in between. The CDR3 is made up of 14 amino acids. The CDR3 is CASSESGVKQPQHF. The CDR3 nucleotides are TGCGCCAGCAGTGAGTCGGGGGTCAAACAGCCCCAGCATTTT.

Sample share makes this clone medium-sized. The V gene is TRBV28, the J gene TRBJ2-3; D is undetermined. Germline V lookup: CDR1 MDHEN, CDR2 SYDVKM. Trimming shortened V by 6 bases and J by 0 bases, and 10 bases separated the two germline ends. The CDR3 has 14 amino acids. CDR3 sequence (DNA): TGTGCCAGCAGCTGGACCCGCAGCACAGATACGCAGTATTTT. It encodes CASSWTRSTDTQYF.

Relative to its sample, this clone is medium-sized (0.01 to 0.1%). V usage is TRBV11-3 and J usage is TRBJ2-1, with 7 bases that match TRBD2. Trimming at V came to 6 bases and at J to 2 bases, leaving 10 bases not matched to a gene. This CDR3 spans 16 amino acids. The germline V gene has CDR1 SGHNT and CDR2 YENEEA. The CDR3 DNA reads TGTGCCAGCAGTCCGGAACTAGCGTTTACCTACAATGAGCAGTTCTTC. Protein sequence: CASSPELAFTYNEQFF.

By share of the sample, this clone is medium-sized. This chain connects TRBV6-8 to TRBJ1-2; 7 bases are a match to TRBD1. Germline trimming cut 7 bases from V and 7 bases from J; bases unmatched to any gene: 9. CDR1 MNHGY and CDR2 SAAAGT come from the germline V gene. This CDR3 is built from 13 residues. The CDR3 here is CASNFEGGLGYTF. CDR3 nucleotide sequence: TGTGCCAGCAATTTTGAAGGGGGCCTTGGCTACACCTTC.

This clone was counted many times. This chain uses TRBV11-3 with TRBJ1-2; weak D call: TRBD1 (6 bases). CDR1 is SGHNT and CDR2 is YENEEA in the germline V gene. V was pared by 0 bases and J by 4 bases, with 15 bases between. The CDR3 is 16 amino acids. CDR3 sequence reads: CASSLDLLGGGYGYTF. In DNA form, the CDR3 reads TGTGCCAGCAGCTTAGATTTACTGGGAGGGGGCTATGGCTACACCTTC. The whole variable domain, remainder taken from reference TRBV11-3 and TRBJ1-2, is EAGVVQSPRYKIIEKKQPVAFWCNPISGHNTLYWYLQNLGQGPELLIRYENEEAVDDSQLPKDRFSAERLKGVDSTLKIQPAELGDSAVYLCASSLDLLGGGYGYTFGSGTRLTVV.

This clone was seen more than once but under ten times. The rearrangement links TRBV6-7 to TRBJ2-7; 12 bases are shared with TRBD2. TRBV6-7 is assigned to the ORF class and has an uncertain function. The CDR3 loop spans 17 amino acids. With 2 bases clipped from V and 0 bases from J, the junction kept 5 bases outside the gene matches. CDR3 in amino acids: CASSYRTSGAYSYEQYF. DNA for the CDR3: TGTGCCAGCAGTTACCGGACTAGCGGGGCGTACTCCTACGAGCAGTACTTC.

The chain joins TRBV29-1 to TRBJ2-1; a possible D gene is TRBD2 (6 bases). Per the germline V gene, CDR1 is SQVTM and CDR2 is ANQGSEA. The germline V and J ends were trimmed by 8 bases and 5 bases, with 13 bases remaining between them. The CDR3 loop spans 12 amino acids. CDR3 region: CSTGGANNEQFF. In DNA, the CDR3 is TGCAGCACAGGCGGGGCAAACAATGAGCAGTTCTTC.

The chain employs TRBV5-1 and TRBJ1-4; D perhaps matches TRBD1 (5 bases). V lost 2 bases to trimming and J lost 2 bases, with 16 bases between them. CDR1 is SGHRS and CDR2 is YFSETQ in the germline V gene. This CDR3 contains 17 residues. CDR3 sequence reads: CASSLGRGTATNEKLFF. The CDR3 DNA reads TGCGCCAGCAGCTTAGGACGGGGGACCGCGACTAATGAAAAACTGTTTTTT.

The sample holds a few counts of this clone. This rearrangement joins TRBV29-1 to TRBJ2-2; D is uncertain. The CDR3 sequence is 14 residues long. Germline assignment: CDR1 SQVTM and CDR2 ANQGSEA. Trimming removed 7 bases at V and 1 base at J, with 13 bases between. As DNA, the CDR3 is TGCAGCGCCTCAGACTTGGAGAACACCGGGGAGCTGTTTTTT. Translating it yields CSASDLENTGELFF.

This rearrangement joins TRBV19 to TRBJ1-1; D unclear. This CDR3 spans 14 amino acids. In germline, CDR1 is LNHDA, CDR2 SQIVND (reference sequence). V was shortened by 5 bases and J by 1 base, with 11 bases between the two germline ends. The CDR3, as DNA: TGTGCCAGTAGTCCCGGCGGAACGAACACTGAAGCTTTCTTT. Residues: CASSPGGTNTEAFF.

This chain links TRBV25-1 with TRBJ2-2, with TRBD2 as a possible D gene (6 bases). This CDR3 spans 15 amino acids. Germline-derived CDR1 and CDR2 are MGHDK and SYGVNS. V gave up 6 bases and J gave up 5 bases, with 16 bases separating them. DNA for the CDR3: TGTGCCAGCAGCTGGCAGGTCCGGGAGACCGGGGAGCTGTTTTTT. Translation: CASSWQVRETGELFF.

The chain combines TRBV18 with TRBJ1-1; TRBD1 might be the D (6 bases). The CDR3 sequence is 15 residues long. Between the trimmed V and J ends, which lost 3 bases and 4 bases, there was a span of 15 bases. Germline loops: CDR1 KGHSH, CDR2 LQKENI. The CDR3 protein is CASSPSTGWGTEAFF. CDR3 sequence (DNA): TGTGCCAGCTCACCTTCGACAGGCTGGGGCACTGAAGCTTTCTTT.

This clone was seen a few times. In nucleotides, the CDR3 is TGCAGCGTTGTGGAGCTCGACTACGAGCAGTACTTC. Its translation is CSVVELDYEQYF. The chain links TRBV29-1 to TRBJ2-7; the D is unclear. This CDR3 is 12 amino acids long. The germline V gene has CDR1 SQVTM and CDR2 ANQGSEA. Trimming took 4 bases from V and 3 from J, leaving 10 bases between them.